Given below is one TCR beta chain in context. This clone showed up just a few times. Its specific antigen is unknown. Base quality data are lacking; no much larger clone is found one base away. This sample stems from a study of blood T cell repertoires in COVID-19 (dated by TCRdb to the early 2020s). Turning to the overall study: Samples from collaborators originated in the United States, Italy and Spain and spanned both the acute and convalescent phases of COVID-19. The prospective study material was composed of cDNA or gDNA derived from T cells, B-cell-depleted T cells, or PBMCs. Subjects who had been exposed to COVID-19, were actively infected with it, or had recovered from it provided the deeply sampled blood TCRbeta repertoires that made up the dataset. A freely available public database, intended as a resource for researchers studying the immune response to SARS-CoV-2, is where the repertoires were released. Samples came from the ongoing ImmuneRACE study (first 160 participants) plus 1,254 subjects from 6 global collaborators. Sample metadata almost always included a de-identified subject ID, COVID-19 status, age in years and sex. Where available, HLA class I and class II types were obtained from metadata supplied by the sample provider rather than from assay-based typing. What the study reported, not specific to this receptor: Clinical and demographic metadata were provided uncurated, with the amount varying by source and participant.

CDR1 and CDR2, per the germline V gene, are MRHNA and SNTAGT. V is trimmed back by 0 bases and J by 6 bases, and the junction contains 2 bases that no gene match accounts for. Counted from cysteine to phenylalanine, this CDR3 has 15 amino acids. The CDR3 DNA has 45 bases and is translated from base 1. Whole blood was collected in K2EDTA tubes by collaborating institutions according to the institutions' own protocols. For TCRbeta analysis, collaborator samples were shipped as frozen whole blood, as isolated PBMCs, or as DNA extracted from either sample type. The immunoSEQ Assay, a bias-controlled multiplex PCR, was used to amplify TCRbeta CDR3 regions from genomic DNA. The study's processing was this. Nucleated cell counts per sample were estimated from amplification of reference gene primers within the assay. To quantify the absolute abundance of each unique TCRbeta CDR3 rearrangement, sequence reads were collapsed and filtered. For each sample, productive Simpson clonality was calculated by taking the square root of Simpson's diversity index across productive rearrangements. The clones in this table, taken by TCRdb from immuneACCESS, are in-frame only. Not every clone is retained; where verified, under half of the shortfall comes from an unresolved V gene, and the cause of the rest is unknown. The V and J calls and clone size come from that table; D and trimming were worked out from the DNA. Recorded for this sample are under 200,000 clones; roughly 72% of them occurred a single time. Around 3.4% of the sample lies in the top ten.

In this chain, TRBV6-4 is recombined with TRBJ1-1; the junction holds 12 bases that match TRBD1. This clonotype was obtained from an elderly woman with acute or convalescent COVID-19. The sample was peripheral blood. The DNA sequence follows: TGTGCCAGCAGTGACTCCGGGACAGGGGGCTCTGAAGCTTTCTTT. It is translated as CASSDSGTGGSEAFF.